Presented here are 14 T cell receptor beta chains from one specimen sequenced in a study of T cells in women clearing cervical HPV infection. Profiling relied on immunoSEQ multiplex PCR, and the TCRdb table lists in-frame clones only, not all of them. This sample contains around 23,000 clones. The source material was blood buffy coat. The receptors come from a woman aged 18-69 years with a cervical HPV16 infection that either progressed to CIN3+ or cleared (not recorded which).

A word on this clone: Sequencing ends 3 residues short of the CDR3 end; the germline J gene provides the rest. The chain couples TRBV5-1 to TRBJ2-5, with 11 bases that match TRBD2. J was trimmed by 4 bases and V by 7 bases; bases with no gene match: 6. Germline CDR1 reads SGHRS; CDR2 reads YFSETQ. CDR3 length equals 14 residues. The part of the CDR3 DNA that was read is TGCGCCAGCCGAGCGGGACTAGCGGCAGAGACC. It codes for CASRAGLAAET. The full CDR3 sequence reads CASRAGLAAETQYF.

Comments on this clone: Read data end 3 residues before the CDR3 end; the end is taken from the germline J gene. This chain connects TRBV10-3 to TRBJ2-7; 8 bases fit TRBD1. Per the germline V gene, CDR1 is ENHRY and CDR2 is SYGVKD. V shed 3 bases and J 2 bases; nucleotides not matched to a gene: 27. CDR3 length: 22 residues. The CDR3 is CAISDPGQVFGSLRQLPYEQYF. The CDR3 bases that were read are TGTGCCATCAGTGACCCGGGACAGGTTTTCGGATCTCTTAGACAACTCCCCTACGAG.

Points on this clone: The read stops 3 residues short of the end of the CDR3; the missing end is completed from the germline J gene. The chain links TRBV29-1 to TRBJ2-7; TRBD2 agrees at 14 bases. This CDR3 region has 13 residues. The junction had 5 bases not matched to a gene; V was cut back by 7 bases and J by 6 bases. Germline CDR1 reads SQVTM; CDR2 reads ANQGSEA. The CDR3 here is CSGGTSGSSEQYF. CDR3 DNA (partial): TGCAGCGGTGGGACTAGCGGGAGTAGCGAG.

On this clone itself: Sequence at one end of the junction differs from germline and may be a read error. The CDR3 end is not reached by the read, which stops 3 residues before it; the germline J gene fills it in. The rearrangement uses TRBV4-2 and TRBJ2-7, with TRBD1 as a possible D gene (5 bases). This CDR3 has 15 amino acids. Germline CDR1 and CDR2: LGHNA and YNFKEQ. The covered CDR3 bases are TGCGCCAGCAGCCAAGTGAGTGACAGTTCCTACGAG. Its translation is CASSQVSDSSYE. The whole CDR3 is CASSQVSDSSYEQYF.

CDR3 protein: CASSSGQGDYGYTF. CDR3 DNA (partial): TGTGCCAGCAGTTCGGGACAGGGGGACTATGGC. The V gene is TRBV7-2, the J gene TRBJ1-2; 11 nucleotides line up with TRBD1. Sequencing ends 3 residues short of the CDR3 end; the germline J gene provides the rest. Germline V lookup: CDR1 SGHTA, CDR2 FQGNSA. J gave up 3 bases and V 6 bases, and 3 bases lay outside the gene matches. The CDR3 is made up of 14 amino acids.

In the case of this clone: The read terminates 3 residues before the CDR3 end, so the remaining end is supplied by the germline J gene. V is TRBV29-1 and J is TRBJ1-1; possible D gene TRBD1, 5 bases. Between the trimmed V and J ends, which lost 1 base and 5 bases, there was a span of 11 bases. Looked up from germline, CDR1 is SQVTM and CDR2 is ANQGSEA. This CDR3 has 13 amino acids. CDR3 residues: CSVEAGMRTEAFF. The covered CDR3 bases are TGCAGCGTTGAAGCAGGGATGAGGACTGAA. The complete variable domain, with remaining parts taken from reference TRBV29-1 and TRBJ1-1, reads SAVISQKPSRDICQRGTSLTIQCQVDSQVTMMFWYRQQPGQSLTLIATANQGSEATYESGFVIDKFPISRPNLTFSTLTVSNMSPEDSSIYLCSVEAGMRTEAFFGQGTRLTVV.

Concerning this clone: The read halts 3 residues ahead of the CDR3 end, with the missing end drawn from the germline J gene. The chain recombines TRBV5-1 with TRBJ2-1; 11 nucleotides match TRBD2. From germline, CDR1 is SGHRS and CDR2 YFSETQ. J was trimmed by 2 bases and V by 0 bases; bases with no gene match: 16. The CDR3 runs 21 residues. CDR3 in amino acids: CASSLGLAGYQGRSAYNEQFF. The CDR3 DNA, read in part, is TGCGCCAGCAGCTTGGGACTAGCGGGGTACCAGGGAAGGAGCGCCTACAATGAG.

Worth noting for this clone: The CDR3 extends 3 residues past the end of the read, so its final part is completed from the germline J gene. This sequence joins TRBV5-1 and TRBJ2-5, with 7 positions matching TRBD2. Germline CDR1 is SGHRS and CDR2 is YFSETQ. CDR3 length: 16 amino acids. The V gene end was trimmed by 0 bases and the J gene end by 4 bases; junction bases not matched to a gene: 9. The part of the CDR3 DNA that was read is TGCGCCAGCAGCTTGGAAGTCCGCGGGAGCGGAGAGACC. This translates into CASSLEVRGSGET. In full, the CDR3 is CASSLEVRGSGETQYF.

Comments on this clone: Sequence at one end of the junction differs from germline and may be a read error. Read sequence stops 3 residues before the CDR3 end, and the germline J gene provides the missing end. V usage is TRBV6-2 or TRBV6-3 and J usage is TRBJ2-2; 8 bases fit TRBD2. The length of the CDR3 is 16 residues. Germline V CDR1 and CDR2: MNHEY, SVGEGT. The sequenced part of the CDR3 DNA is TGTGCCACCAGTTACTCGACAGCGGGAGTTGGCGGGGAG. Protein: CATSYSTAGVGGE. The entire CDR3 is CATSYSTAGVGGELFF.

As concerns this clone: The CDR3 extends 3 residues past the end of the read, so its final part is completed from the germline J gene. The chain links TRBV19 to TRBJ1-2; weak D call: TRBD1 (5 bases). Per the germline V gene, CDR1 is LNHDA and CDR2 is SQIVND (reference sequence). The CDR3 sequence is 13 residues long. Incomplete CDR3 DNA: TGTGCCACTGCCGACAGAATTACCAACGAC. Translating it yields CATADRITND. The entire CDR3 protein reads CATADRITNDYTF.

To note about this clone: Coverage ceases 3 residues before the CDR3 finishes, and the germline J gene fills in the end. The chain recombines TRBV7-8 with TRBJ2-5, with TRBD2 matching over 9 bases. The germline V gene encodes CDR1 SGHVS and CDR2 FQNEAQ. This CDR3 has 13 amino acids. The CDR3 loop reads CASSDAGGSTQYF. The sequenced CDR3 bases are TGTGCCAGCAGCGACGCGGGGGGGAGTACC.

With regard to this clone: Read sequence stops 3 residues before the CDR3 end, and the germline J gene provides the missing end. V gene TRBV7-3 combines with J gene TRBJ1-1; tentatively, D is TRBD1 (5 bases). Germline V gene data show CDR1 as SGHTA and CDR2 as FQGTGA. The CDR3 has 14 residues. Trimming stripped 5 bases from V and 4 bases from J, with 14 bases between. The CDR3 region is CASSPSTGSTEAFF. Partial CDR3 DNA: TGTGCCAGCAGCCCGAGCACAGGTAGCACTGAA. The entire variable domain, with the rest obtained from reference TRBV7-3 and TRBJ1-1, is as follows: GAGVSQTPSNKVTEKGKYVELRCDPISGHTALYWYRQSLGQGPEFLIYFQGTGAADDSGLPNDRFFAVRPEGSVSTLKIQRTERGDSAVYLCASSPSTGSTEAFFGQGTRLTVV.

To note about this clone: The read finishes 3 residues shy of the CDR3 end, and the germline J gene is used to complete it. This chain connects TRBV5-1 to TRBJ2-5, with 11 bases matching TRBD2. CDR1 and CDR2 (germline): SGHRS, YFSETQ. This CDR3 comprises 16 residues. The V and J ends lost 0 bases and 1 base, in that order; junction bases with no gene match: 2. Incomplete CDR3 DNA: TGCGCCAGCAGCTTGGCCGGGACTAGCGGCCAAGAGACC. This codes for CASSLAGTSGQET. The entire CDR3 protein is CASSLAGTSGQETQYF.

Turning to this clone: The read halts 3 residues ahead of the CDR3 end, with the missing end drawn from the germline J gene. The rearrangement joins TRBV4-1 to TRBJ2-7; possible D gene TRBD2, 6 bases. This CDR3 contains 13 residues. CDR1 and CDR2 (germline): MGHRA, YSYEKL. V lost 0 bases, J lost 4 bases, and 7 bases lay in between. Incomplete CDR3 DNA: TGCGCCAGCAGCCAAGATGGGGGGTACGAG. Its translation is CASSQDGGYE. In full, the CDR3 is CASSQDGGYEQYF.